The following is a T cell receptor beta chain sequence with its context. The target antigen is unknown. RNA amounts of 0.5 to 1 ug underwent reverse transcription with random hexamers. Across 54 Vbeta and 13 Jbeta, immunoSEQ multiplex PCR amplified TCR beta CDR3. A single record per CDR3 protein comes from TCRdb applying MiXCR to the immunoSEQ multiplex PCR reads. The table shows hundreds of thousands of distinct CDR3 sequences, with about 93% occurring only once. These data come from a study of CD8 T cells in Susac syndrome. The multiple sclerosis controls comprised treatment-naive patients whose relapsing-remitting disease was stable or active. The CDR3 consists of 16 residues. Germline lookup yields CDR1 LNHNV and CDR2 YYDKDF (reference sequence). Germline trimming cut 4 bases from V and 0 bases from J; bases unmatched to any gene: 7. General study points: The study conceded that its TCR sequencing and HLA analysis involved relatively few individuals.

The chain has TRBV15 and TRBJ1-2; 8 nucleotides align to TRBD1. This TCR derives from a human donor with multiple sclerosis. Sequencing input: CD8+ T cells from PBMCs. CDR3 sequence: CATSTEGGQANYGYTF. CDR3 coding DNA: TGTGCCACCAGCACTGAAGGGGGACAGGCTAACTATGGCTACACCTTC.